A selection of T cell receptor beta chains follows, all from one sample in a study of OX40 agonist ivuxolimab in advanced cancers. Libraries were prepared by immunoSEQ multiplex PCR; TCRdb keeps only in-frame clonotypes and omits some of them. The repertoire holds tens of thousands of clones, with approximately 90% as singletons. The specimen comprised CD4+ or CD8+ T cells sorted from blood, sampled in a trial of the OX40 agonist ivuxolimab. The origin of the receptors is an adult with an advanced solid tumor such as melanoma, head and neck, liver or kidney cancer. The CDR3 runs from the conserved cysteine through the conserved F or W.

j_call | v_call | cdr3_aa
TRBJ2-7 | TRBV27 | CASSPGLGPYEQYF
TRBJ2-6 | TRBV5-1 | CASSFVVAGGAGANVLTF
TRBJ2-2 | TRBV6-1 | CASRQGPQIGELFF
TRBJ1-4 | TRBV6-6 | CASSYFSGVEKLFF
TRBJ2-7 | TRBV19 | CASSVQGPRSYEQYF
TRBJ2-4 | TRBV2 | CASSGRTGLVKNIQYF
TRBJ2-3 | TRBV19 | CASSRGNTDTQYF
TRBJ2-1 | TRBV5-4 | CASSQGTARGNNEQFF
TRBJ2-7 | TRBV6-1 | CASSGTRASYEQYF
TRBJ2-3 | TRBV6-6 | CASRFSTDTQYF
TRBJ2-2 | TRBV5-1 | CASSRTGGPGELFF
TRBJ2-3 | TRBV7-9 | CASSLAASGSYTQYF
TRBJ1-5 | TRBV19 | CASSTPGRNQPQHF
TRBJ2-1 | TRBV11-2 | CASRGASGNEQFF
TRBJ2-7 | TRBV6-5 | CASSYSIGSYEQYF
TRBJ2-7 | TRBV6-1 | CAASGTGGPYEQYF
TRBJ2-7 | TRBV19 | CASSPGRYEQYF
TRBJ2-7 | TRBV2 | CASSRSYYEQYF
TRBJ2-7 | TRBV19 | CASSRLADPSYEQYF
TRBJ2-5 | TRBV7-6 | CASSSTNPPGETQYF
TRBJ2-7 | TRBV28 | CASSLIGRYSYEQYF
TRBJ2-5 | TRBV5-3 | CARSLCRGGLASETQYF
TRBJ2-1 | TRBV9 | CASSVGLAGGPGALFF
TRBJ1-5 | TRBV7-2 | CASSLVGSNQPQHF
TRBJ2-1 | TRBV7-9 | CASSPLADEQFF
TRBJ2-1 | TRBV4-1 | CASSQDRPSGSKVVSYNEQFF
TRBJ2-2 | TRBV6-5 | CASSYDLTGNTGELFF